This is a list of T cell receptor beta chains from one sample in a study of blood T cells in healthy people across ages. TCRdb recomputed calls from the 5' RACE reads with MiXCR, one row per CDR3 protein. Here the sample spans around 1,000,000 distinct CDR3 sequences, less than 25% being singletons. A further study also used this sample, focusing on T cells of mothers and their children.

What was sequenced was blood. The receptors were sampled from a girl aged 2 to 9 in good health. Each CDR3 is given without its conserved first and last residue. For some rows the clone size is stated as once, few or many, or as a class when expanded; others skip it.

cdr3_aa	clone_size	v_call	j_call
SVDGGGAEAF	NA	TRBV29-1	TRBJ1-1
ASSFKGYQETQY	NA	TRBV27	TRBJ2-5
ASRSIDKIYEQY	few	TRBV27	TRBJ2-7
ASSHPGTSGPSTDTQY	NA	TRBV4-1	TRBJ2-3
ASSEYSGQIPPSSYNEQF	few	TRBV6-1	TRBJ2-1
ASSPLLAGGGGTQY	NA	TRBV7-9	TRBJ2-5
ASSRRVESNEQF	NA	TRBV7-3	TRBJ2-1
SVEVSSDVEQF	few	TRBV29-1	TRBJ2-1
ASSPQFQETQY	few	TRBV7-7	TRBJ2-5
ASSQDEGLPYEQY	few	TRBV4-3	NA
ATSRVTVGNTIY	NA	TRBV15	TRBJ1-3
ASSIFGHLQETQY	NA	TRBV19	TRBJ2-5
ASSLEGGGVSYEQY	NA	TRBV5-1	TRBJ2-7
ATSRGQTTNTEAF	NA	TRBV15	TRBJ1-1
SVEGSRERHEQF	NA	TRBV29-1	TRBJ2-1
ASSQTRDISYEQY	few	TRBV4-1	TRBJ2-7
ASSLYVGGAYNEQF	NA	TRBV5-8	TRBJ2-1
ASSLEGRGTEAF	few	TRBV12-3/TRBV12-4	TRBJ1-1
SALQRRGIYEQY	few	TRBV20-1	NA
ASSLLLAGGSDEQF	NA	TRBV7-9	TRBJ2-1
ASSQLTSGGYNEQF	few	TRBV14	TRBJ2-1
ASSEANTGELF	many	TRBV2	TRBJ2-2
ASCLAGGSSYEQY	few	TRBV6-5	TRBJ2-7
SVLTGLGSEQY	NA	TRBV29-1	NA
ASSFPGLNEKLF	once	TRBV7-2	TRBJ1-4
SARALAGPDTQY	NA	TRBV20-1	TRBJ2-3
SVVRQAYNEQF	NA	TRBV29-1	TRBJ2-1
ASSQVRAGPYGYT	few	TRBV4-3	TRBJ1-2
ASAATSYSNRPQH	once	TRBV6-5	TRBJ1-5
ASSEMWGDSLY	few	TRBV2	TRBJ2-7
ASSFLPHYDSAAYEQY	few	TRBV5-1	TRBJ2-7
ASSQDEVGPLRETQY	NA	TRBV3-1	TRBJ2-5
ASSPTDSANYGYT	NA	TRBV27	TRBJ1-2
ASSSLSEQF	many	TRBV12-3/TRBV12-4	TRBJ2-1
IGVYIETQY	NA	TRBV29-1	TRBJ2-5
SVVGDLEGFGETQY	few	TRBV29-1	TRBJ2-5
ASSPVGRGDSYNEQF	NA	TRBV7-9	TRBJ2-1
ASSFGSADLGTQY	NA	TRBV13	TRBJ2-5
ASSPPDESQETQY	NA	TRBV18	TRBJ2-5
ASSVSGGLETQY	NA	TRBV7-9	TRBJ2-5
ASSQLPGTSGLYNEQF	NA	TRBV4-2	TRBJ2-1
SARVDTQETQY	NA	TRBV20-1	TRBJ2-5
ASSGEDSETQY	NA	TRBV7-9	TRBJ2-5
SVEEGGELF	NA	TRBV29-1	TRBJ2-2
ASSVGSLGYGCT	NA	TRBV2	TRBJ1-2
ASSFRDREGDTQY	NA	TRBV6-5	TRBJ2-3
ASSATSNEQF	NA	TRBV9	TRBJ2-1
ASSSNPRGMNIQY	NA	TRBV11-3	TRBJ2-4
ASSPHAGAYEQY	few	TRBV7-3	TRBJ2-7
ASSLVGEVSYNEQF	NA	TRBV5-1	TRBJ2-1
SARDAGLANYGYT	few	TRBV20-1	TRBJ1-2
SVGTGPTNYGYT	few	TRBV29-1	TRBJ1-2
ASSPSGRARQGTQY	NA	TRBV7-3	TRBJ2-5